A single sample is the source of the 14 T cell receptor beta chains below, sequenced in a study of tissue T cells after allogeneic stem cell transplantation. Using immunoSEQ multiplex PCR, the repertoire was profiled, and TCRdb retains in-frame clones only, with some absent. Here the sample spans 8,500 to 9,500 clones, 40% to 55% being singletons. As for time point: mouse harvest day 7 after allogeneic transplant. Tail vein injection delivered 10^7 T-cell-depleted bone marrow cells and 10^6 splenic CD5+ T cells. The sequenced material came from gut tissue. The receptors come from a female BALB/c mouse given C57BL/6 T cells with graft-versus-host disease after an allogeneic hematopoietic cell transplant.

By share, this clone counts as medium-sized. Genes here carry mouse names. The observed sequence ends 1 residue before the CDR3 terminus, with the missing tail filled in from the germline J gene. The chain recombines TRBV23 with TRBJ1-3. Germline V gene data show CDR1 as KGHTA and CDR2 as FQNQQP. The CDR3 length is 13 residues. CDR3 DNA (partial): TGCTCCAGCAGGGGGAATTCTGGAAATACGCTCTAT. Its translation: CSSRGNSGNTLY. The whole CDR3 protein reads CSSRGNSGNTLYF.

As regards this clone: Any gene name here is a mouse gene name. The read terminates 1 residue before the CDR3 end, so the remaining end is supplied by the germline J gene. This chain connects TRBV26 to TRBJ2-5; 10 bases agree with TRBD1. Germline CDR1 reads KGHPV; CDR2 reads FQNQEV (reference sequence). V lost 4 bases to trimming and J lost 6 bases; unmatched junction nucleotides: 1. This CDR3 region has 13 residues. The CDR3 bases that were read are TGTGCCAGCAGTCGACAGGGGGCGGACACCCAGTAC. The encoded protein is CASSRQGADTQY. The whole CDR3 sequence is CASSRQGADTQYF. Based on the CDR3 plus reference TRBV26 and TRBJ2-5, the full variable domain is NSKVIQTPRYLVKGQGQKAKMRCIPEKGHPVVFWYQQNKNNEFKFLINFQNQEVLQQIDMTEKRFSAECPSNSPCSLEIQSSEAGDSALYLCASSRQGADTQYFGPGTRLLVL.

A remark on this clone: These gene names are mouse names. The CDR3 bases that were read are TGTGCCAGCAGGCTGACAGCCTATGGTGCTGAGCAGTTC. This encodes CASRLTAYGAEQF. The whole CDR3 sequence reads CASRLTAYGAEQFF. The chain employs TRBV15 and TRBJ2-1; D is perhaps TRBD1 (5 bases). The CDR3 end is not reached by the read, which stops 1 residue before it; the germline J gene fills it in. CDR1 and CDR2 (germline): SGHND, FRSKSL. The ends were cut back, 6 bases at V and 6 bases at J, with 15 bases in the middle. The CDR3 contains 14 residues.

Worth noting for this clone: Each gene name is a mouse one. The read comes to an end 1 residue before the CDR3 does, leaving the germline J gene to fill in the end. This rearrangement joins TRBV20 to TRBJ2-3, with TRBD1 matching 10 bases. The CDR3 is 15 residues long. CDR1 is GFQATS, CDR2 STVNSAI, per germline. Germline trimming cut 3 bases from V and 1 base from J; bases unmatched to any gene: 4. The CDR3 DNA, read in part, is TGTGGTGCTAGAGGGACAGGGGTGGGTGCAGAAACGCTGTAT. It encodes CGARGTGVGAETLY. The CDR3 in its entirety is CGARGTGVGAETLYF.

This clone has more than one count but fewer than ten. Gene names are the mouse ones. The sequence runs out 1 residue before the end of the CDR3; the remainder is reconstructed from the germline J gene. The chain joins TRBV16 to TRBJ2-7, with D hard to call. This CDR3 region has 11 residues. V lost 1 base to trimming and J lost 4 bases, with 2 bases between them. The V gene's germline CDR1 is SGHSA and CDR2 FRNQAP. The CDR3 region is CASSLGYEQYF. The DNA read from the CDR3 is TGTGCAAGCAGCTTAGGGTATGAACAGTAC. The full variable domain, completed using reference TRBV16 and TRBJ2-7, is NAGVIQTPRHKVTGKGQEATLWCEPISGHSAVFWYRQTIVQGLEFLTYFRNQAPIDDSGMPKERFSAQMPNQSHSTLKIQSTQPQDSAVYLCASSLGYEQYFGPGTRLTVL.

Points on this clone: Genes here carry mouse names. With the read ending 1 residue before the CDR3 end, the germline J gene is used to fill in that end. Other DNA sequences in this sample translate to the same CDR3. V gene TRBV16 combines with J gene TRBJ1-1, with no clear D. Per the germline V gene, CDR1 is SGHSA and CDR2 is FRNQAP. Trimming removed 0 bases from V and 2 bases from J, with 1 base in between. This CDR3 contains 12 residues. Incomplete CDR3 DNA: TGTGCAAGCAGCTTAGATAACACAGAAGTCTTC. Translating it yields CASSLDNTEVF. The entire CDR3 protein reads CASSLDNTEVFF.

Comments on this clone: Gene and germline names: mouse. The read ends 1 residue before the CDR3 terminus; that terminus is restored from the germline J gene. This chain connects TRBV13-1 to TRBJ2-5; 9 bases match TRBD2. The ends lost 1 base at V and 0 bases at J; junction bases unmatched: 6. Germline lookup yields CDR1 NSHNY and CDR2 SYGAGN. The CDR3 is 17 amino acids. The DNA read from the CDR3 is TGTGCCAGCAGTGATTCTGGGGGGGGGATGAACCAAGACACCCAGTAC. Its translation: CASSDSGGGMNQDTQY. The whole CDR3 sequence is CASSDSGGGMNQDTQYF.

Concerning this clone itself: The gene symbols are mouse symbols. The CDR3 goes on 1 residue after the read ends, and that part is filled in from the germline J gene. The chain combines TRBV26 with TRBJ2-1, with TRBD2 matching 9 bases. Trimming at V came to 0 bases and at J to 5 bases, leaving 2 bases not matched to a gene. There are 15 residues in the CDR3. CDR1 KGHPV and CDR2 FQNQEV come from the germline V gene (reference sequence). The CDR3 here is CASSLSNWGDAEQFF. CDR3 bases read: TGTGCCAGCAGTCTGTCGAACTGGGGGGATGCTGAGCAGTTC.

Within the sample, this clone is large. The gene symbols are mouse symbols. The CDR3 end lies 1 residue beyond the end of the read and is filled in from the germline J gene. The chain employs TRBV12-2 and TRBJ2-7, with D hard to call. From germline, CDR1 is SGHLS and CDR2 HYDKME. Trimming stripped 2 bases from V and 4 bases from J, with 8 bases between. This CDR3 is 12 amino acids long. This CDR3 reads CASSPTDYEQYF. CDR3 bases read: TGTGCCAGCTCTCCCACAGATTATGAACAGTAC.

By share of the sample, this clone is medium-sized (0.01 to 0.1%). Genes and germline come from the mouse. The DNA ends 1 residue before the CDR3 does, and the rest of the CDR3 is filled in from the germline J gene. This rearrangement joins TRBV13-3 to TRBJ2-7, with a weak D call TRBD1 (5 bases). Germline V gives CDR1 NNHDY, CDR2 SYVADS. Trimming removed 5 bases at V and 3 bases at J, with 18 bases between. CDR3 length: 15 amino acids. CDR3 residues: CASSLLLQGYYEQYF. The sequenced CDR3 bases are TGTGCCAGCAGCCTCCTCCTTCAGGGATACTATGAACAGTAC.

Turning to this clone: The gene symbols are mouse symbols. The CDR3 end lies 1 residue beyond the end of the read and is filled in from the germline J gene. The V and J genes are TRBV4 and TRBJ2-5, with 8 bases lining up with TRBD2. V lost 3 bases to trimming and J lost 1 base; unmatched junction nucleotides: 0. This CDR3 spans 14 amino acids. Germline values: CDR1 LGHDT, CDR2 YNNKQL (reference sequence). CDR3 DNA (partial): TGTGCCAGCAGCTATGGGGGGGACCAAGACACCCAGTAC. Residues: CASSYGGDQDTQY. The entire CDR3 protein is CASSYGGDQDTQYF.

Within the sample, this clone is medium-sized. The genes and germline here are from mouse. The chain's CDR3 is CASSQVGWQDTQYF. The CDR3 bases that were read are TGTGCCAGCAGCCAAGTAGGGTGGCAAGACACCCAGTAC. The genes are TRBV5 and TRBJ2-5; D not certain. The read halts 1 residue ahead of the CDR3 end, with the missing end drawn from the germline J gene. The length of the CDR3 is 14 residues. From germline, CDR1 is LGHNA and CDR2 YNLKQL (reference sequence). Trimming left V 1 base short and J 3 bases short, with 8 bases between.

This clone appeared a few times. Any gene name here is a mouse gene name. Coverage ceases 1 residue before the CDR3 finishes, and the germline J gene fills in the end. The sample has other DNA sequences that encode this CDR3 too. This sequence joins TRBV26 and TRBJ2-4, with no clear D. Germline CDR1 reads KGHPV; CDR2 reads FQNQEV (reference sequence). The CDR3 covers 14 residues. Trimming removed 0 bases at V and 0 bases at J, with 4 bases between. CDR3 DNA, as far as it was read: TGTGCCAGCAGTCTGTCCAATAGTCAAAACACCTTGTAC. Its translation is CASSLSNSQNTLY. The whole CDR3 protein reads CASSLSNSQNTLYF.

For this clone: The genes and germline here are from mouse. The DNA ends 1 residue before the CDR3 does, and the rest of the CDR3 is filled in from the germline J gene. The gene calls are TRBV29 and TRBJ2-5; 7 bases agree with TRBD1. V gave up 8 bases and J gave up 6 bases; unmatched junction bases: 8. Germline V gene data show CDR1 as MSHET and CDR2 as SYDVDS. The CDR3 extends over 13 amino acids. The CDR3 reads CASPAGQEDTQYF. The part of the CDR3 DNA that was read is TGTGCTAGCCCCGCCGGACAGGAGGACACCCAGTAC.